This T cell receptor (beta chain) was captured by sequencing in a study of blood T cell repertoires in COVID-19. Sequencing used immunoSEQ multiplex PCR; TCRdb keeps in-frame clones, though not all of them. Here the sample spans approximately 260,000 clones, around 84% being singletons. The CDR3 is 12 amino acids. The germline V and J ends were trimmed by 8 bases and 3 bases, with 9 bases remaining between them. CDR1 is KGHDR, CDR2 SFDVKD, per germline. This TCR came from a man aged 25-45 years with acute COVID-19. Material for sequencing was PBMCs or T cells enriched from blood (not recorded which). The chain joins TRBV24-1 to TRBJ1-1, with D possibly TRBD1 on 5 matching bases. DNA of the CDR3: TGTGCCACCAAGGGGCAACACACTGAAGCTTTCTTT. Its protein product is CATKGQHTEAFF.